Below are 5 T cell receptor beta chains sequenced from a single sample in a study of monozygotic twins with inflammatory bowel disease. Reanalyzing the 5' RACE reads, TCRdb keeps one entry per CDR3 protein, without DNA. This sample carries fewer than 450,000 distinct CDR3 sequences, with roughly 2.6% going to the ten biggest clones. The sample was blood. These receptors came from a human donor with ulcerative colitis or Crohn's disease, or a healthy co-twin of an affected twin (not recorded which).

V usage is TRBV7-2 and J usage is TRBJ2-3; TCRdb outputs TRBD2, but without DNA this stays unchecked. The CDR3 sequence is 14 residues long. Germline V gives CDR1 SGHTA, CDR2 FQGNSA. CDR3 residues: CASSFGTAADTQYF.

The genes are TRBV7-2 and TRBJ1-1. CDR3 size: 15 residues. The germline V gene has CDR1 SGHTA and CDR2 FQGNSA. CDR3 residues: CASSLVGGGDTEAFF.

The rearrangement uses TRBV5-1 and TRBJ1-3. Germline CDR1 reads SGHRS; CDR2 reads YFSETQ. The CDR3 is made up of 15 amino acids. CDR3 amino acids: CASSLAADGTYTIYF.

The rearrangement uses TRBV20-1 and TRBJ2-3; TCRdb names TRBD2, which stays unverified in the absence of DNA. The CDR3 totals 14 residues. Looked up from germline, CDR1 is DFQATT and CDR2 is SNEGSKA (reference sequence). This chain's CDR3 is CSAPSGPSTDTQYF.

The chain has TRBV15 and TRBJ1-2. Germline lookup yields CDR1 LNHNV and CDR2 YYDKDF (reference sequence). The CDR3 covers 12 residues. The CDR3 spells CATSRAWYGYTF.